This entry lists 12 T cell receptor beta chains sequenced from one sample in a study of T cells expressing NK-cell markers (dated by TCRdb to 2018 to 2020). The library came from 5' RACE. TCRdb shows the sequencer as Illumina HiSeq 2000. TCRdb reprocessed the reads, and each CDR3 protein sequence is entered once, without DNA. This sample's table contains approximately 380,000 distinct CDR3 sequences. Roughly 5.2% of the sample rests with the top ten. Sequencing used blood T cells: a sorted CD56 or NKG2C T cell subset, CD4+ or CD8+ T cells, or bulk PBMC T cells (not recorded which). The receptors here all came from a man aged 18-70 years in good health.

The CDR3 region is CASNSAGTTNTEAFF. The chain combines TRBV6-1 with TRBJ1-1. The CDR3 spans 15 residues. CDR1 and CDR2 from the germline V gene are MNHNS and SASEGT.

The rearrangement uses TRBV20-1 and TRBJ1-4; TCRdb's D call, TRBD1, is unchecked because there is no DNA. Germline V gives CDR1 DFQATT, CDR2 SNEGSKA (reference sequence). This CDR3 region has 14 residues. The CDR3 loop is CSANGDRGLEKLFF.

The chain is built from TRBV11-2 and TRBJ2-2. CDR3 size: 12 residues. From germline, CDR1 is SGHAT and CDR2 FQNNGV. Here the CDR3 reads CASSLESWELFF.

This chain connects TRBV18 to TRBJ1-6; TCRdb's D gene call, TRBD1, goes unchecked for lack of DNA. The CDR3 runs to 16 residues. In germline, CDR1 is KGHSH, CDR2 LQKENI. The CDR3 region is CASSPSRERYNSPLHF.

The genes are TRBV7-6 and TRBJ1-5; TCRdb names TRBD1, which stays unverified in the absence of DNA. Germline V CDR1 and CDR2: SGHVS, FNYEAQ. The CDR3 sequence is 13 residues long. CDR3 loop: CASSRAGGQPQHF.

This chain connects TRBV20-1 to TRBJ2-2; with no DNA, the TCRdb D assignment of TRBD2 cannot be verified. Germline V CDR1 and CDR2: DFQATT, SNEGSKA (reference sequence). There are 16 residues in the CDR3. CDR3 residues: CSARERGGVFTGELFF.

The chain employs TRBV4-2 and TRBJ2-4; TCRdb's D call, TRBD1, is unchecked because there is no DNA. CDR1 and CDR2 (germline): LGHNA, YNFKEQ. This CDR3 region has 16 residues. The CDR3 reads CASSQEGAKAKNIQYF.

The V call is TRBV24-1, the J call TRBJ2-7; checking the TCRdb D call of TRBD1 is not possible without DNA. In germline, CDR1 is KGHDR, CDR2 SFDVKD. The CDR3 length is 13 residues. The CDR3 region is CATSGGTTYEQYF.

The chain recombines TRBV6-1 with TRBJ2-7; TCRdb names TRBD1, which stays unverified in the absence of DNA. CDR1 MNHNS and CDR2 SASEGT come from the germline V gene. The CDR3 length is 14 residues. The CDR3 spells CASSFPGAGDEQYF.

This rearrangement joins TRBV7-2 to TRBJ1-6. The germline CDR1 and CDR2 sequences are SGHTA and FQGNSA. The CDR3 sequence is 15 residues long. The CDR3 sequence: CASSMTSSYNSPLHF.

CDR3 residues: CASSRGHLANTGELFF. The V and J genes are TRBV18 and TRBJ2-2; TCRdb selects TRBD1, and the lack of DNA leaves this call unchecked. Germline-derived CDR1 and CDR2 are KGHSH and LQKENI. The CDR3 is 16 residues long.

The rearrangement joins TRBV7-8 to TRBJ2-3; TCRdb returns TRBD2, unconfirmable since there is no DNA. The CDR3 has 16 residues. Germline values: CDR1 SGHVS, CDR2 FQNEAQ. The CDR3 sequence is CASSPRGLAGAGTQYF.